What follows are 22 T cell receptor beta chains derived from one specimen sequenced in a study of cytomegalovirus exposure and HLA in healthy donors. PCR was performed using 60 Vbeta and 13 Jbeta primers. TCRdb keeps only in-frame clones here, not all; method: immunoSEQ multiplex PCR. The sample includes approximately 130,000 clones, over 75% of them seen just once. Material for sequencing was PBMCs. The receptors shown here come from a man over 45 in good health and CMV-seronegative.

This chain links TRBV2 with TRBJ2-6; D gene unclear. Germline V gene data show CDR1 as SNHLY and CDR2 as FYNNEI. Trimming removed 4 bases from V and 0 bases from J, with 7 bases in between. The CDR3 runs 15 residues. The CDR3 region is CASSGHLSGANVLTF. CDR3 in DNA: TGTGCCAGCAGTGGACACCTCTCTGGGGCCAACGTCCTGACTTTC.

There are a few counts of this clone. The V call is TRBV4-3, the J call TRBJ1-1; unclear D gene. The CDR3 spans 14 residues. V lost 0 bases to trimming and J lost 2 bases, with 7 bases between them. Germline V gives CDR1 LGHNA, CDR2 YSLEER. For the CDR3, the DNA is TGCGCCAGCAGCCAAGATCGCGAAAACACTGAAGCTTTCTTT. Its translation: CASSQDRENTEAFF.

This clone was seen only once. The chain recombines TRBV7-8 with TRBJ2-3, with 7 bases lining up with TRBD2. V lost 1 base to trimming and J lost 3 bases; unmatched junction nucleotides: 7. Germline CDR1 SGHVS, CDR2 FQNEAQ. The CDR3 is 16 residues long. The CDR3 DNA reads as TGTGCCAGCAGCTTAGTGCGGGGGAGGCTGACAGATACGCAGTATTTT. Amino acids: CASSLVRGRLTDTQYF.

This chain joins TRBV15 and TRBJ2-6; 8 nucleotides align to TRBD1. The CDR3 contains 15 residues. CDR1 LNHNV and CDR2 YYDKDF come from the germline V gene (reference sequence). The J segment lost 4 bases and the V segment lost 3 bases, leaving 2 bases of the junction unmatched. Written as DNA, the CDR3 is TGTGCCACCAGCAGGACAGGGGCCGGGGCCAACGTCCTGACTTTC. Translating it yields CATSRTGAGANVLTF.

The V and J genes are TRBV28 and TRBJ2-7; D is possibly TRBD1 (5 bases). CDR1 and CDR2 from the germline V gene are MDHEN and SYDVKM. CDR3 length: 15 amino acids. Trimming cost V 2 bases and J 0 bases, with 11 bases left between them. The CDR3 DNA sequence: TGTGCCAGCAGTTTAACAGGCGAAAGCTCCTACGAGCAGTACTTC. Translating it yields CASSLTGESSYEQYF.

V gene TRBV28 combines with J gene TRBJ2-7; 11 positions agree with TRBD2. Looked up from germline, CDR1 is MDHEN and CDR2 is SYDVKM. This CDR3 has 15 residues. The trim removed 6 bases at V and 3 bases at J, leaving 7 bases unmatched. CDR3 sequence reads: CASSLSGTSGYEQYF. Written as DNA, the CDR3 is TGTGCCAGCAGCCTCTCCGGGACTAGCGGCTACGAGCAGTACTTC.

V and J are TRBV15 and TRBJ2-3; D not certain. The CDR3 runs to 13 residues. Per germline, CDR1 LNHNV and CDR2 YYDKDF (reference sequence). The V end lost 0 bases, the J end lost 4 bases, and 5 bases lay between the germline ends. This chain's CDR3 is CATSRDQSDTQYF. CDR3 nucleotides: TGTGCCACCAGCAGAGATCAATCAGATACGCAGTATTTT.

A few counts support this clone. The rearrangement links TRBV4-1 to TRBJ1-2; TRBD1 matches at 11 bases. There are 16 residues in the CDR3. Germline-derived CDR1 and CDR2 are MGHRA and YSYEKL. Trimming took 1 base from V and 4 from J; bases not matched to a gene: 5. The CDR3 spells CASSQGTGGQGYGYTF. CDR3 in DNA: TGCGCCAGCAGCCAAGGGACAGGGGGCCAAGGCTATGGCTACACCTTC.

V gene TRBV7-8 combines with J gene TRBJ2-7; possibly TRBD1 for D (6 bases). The V and J ends lost 5 bases and 2 bases respectively, with 16 bases between them. The germline gives CDR1 SGHVS, CDR2 FQNEAQ. This CDR3 spans 15 amino acids. The CDR3 nucleotides read TGTGCCAGCAGCCGCCCCCGGGACAAGGCCTACGAGCAGTACTTC. Translation: CASSRPRDKAYEQYF. Combining the CDR3 with reference TRBV7-8 and TRBJ2-7 gives the whole variable domain GAGVSQSPRYKVAKRGQDVALRCDPISGHVSLFWYQQALGQGPEFLTYFQNEAQLDKSGLPSDRFFAERPEGSVSTLKIQRTQQEDSAVYLCASSRPRDKAYEQYFGPGTRLTVT.

The CDR3 DNA reads as TGTGCCAGCAGCATAGCACCGGGACAGGGGGCGGACGAGCAGTACTTC. Encoded protein: CASSIAPGQGADEQYF. V usage is TRBV5-4 and J usage is TRBJ2-7; 12 bases agree with TRBD1. Per the germline V gene, CDR1 is SGHNT and CDR2 is YYREEE (reference sequence). The V gene end was trimmed by 4 bases and the J gene end by 5 bases; junction bases not matched to a gene: 10. The CDR3 length is 16 residues. The full variable domain, its missing parts supplied by reference TRBV5-4 and TRBJ2-7, is ETGVTQSPTHLIKTRGQQVTLRCSSQSGHNTVSWYQQALGQGPQFIFQYYREEENGRGNFPPRFSGLQFPNYSSELNVNALELDDSALYLCASSIAPGQGADEQYFGPGTRLTVT.

A single count supports this clone. V usage is TRBV28 and J usage is TRBJ2-2; 8 bases line up with TRBD2. This CDR3 comprises 16 residues. With 2 bases clipped from V and 6 bases from J, the junction kept 8 bases outside the gene matches. Germline values: CDR1 MDHEN, CDR2 SYDVKM. Here the CDR3 reads CASSLVGPGGPGELFF. As DNA, the CDR3 is TGTGCCAGCAGTTTAGTTGGTCCGGGAGGGCCCGGGGAGCTGTTTTTT.

This clone was seen only a few times. The chain couples TRBV5-5 to TRBJ2-7; 8 nucleotides align to TRBD2. CDR1 SGHKS and CDR2 YYEKEE come from the germline V gene (reference sequence). This CDR3 is built from 14 residues. Trimming removed 2 bases from V and 4 bases from J; junction bases left unmatched: 5. CDR3 residues: CASSLAGVNYEQYF. In nucleotides, the CDR3 is TGTGCCAGCAGCTTAGCGGGAGTGAATTACGAGCAGTACTTC.

This clone was picked up a small number of times. V usage is TRBV2 and J usage is TRBJ1-5; D might be TRBD1 (5 bases). Germline assignment: CDR1 SNHLY and CDR2 FYNNEI. V lost 6 bases to trimming and J lost 5 bases, with 11 bases between them. The CDR3 loop spans 13 amino acids. CDR3 DNA: TGTGCCAGCAGGGGGCAGCCTGATCAGCCCCAGCATTTT. As protein: CASRGQPDQPQHF.

This clone was recorded only once. The rearrangement uses TRBV5-1 and TRBJ1-2; D possibly corresponds to TRBD1 (6 bases). Germline V CDR1 and CDR2: SGHRS, YFSETQ. The CDR3 consists of 15 residues. Deletions cut 4 bases from V and 3 bases from J, with 16 bases between. The CDR3 DNA sequence: TGCGCCAGCAGCGCAACCGGGACAAGGGACTATGGCTACACCTTC. Translating it yields CASSATGTRDYGYTF. The complete variable domain, with remaining parts taken from reference TRBV5-1 and TRBJ1-2, reads KAGVTQTPRYLIKTRGQQVTLSCSPISGHRSVSWYQQTPGQGLQFLFEYFSETQRNKGNFPGRFSGRQFSNSRSEMNVSTLELGDSALYLCASSATGTRDYGYTFGSGTRLTVV.

The J gene is TRBJ1-1, the V gene TRBV5-5; 8 nucleotides agree with TRBD1. The CDR3 extends over 15 amino acids. Germline CDR1 is SGHKS and CDR2 is YYEKEE (reference sequence). V shed 2 bases and J 4 bases; nucleotides not matched to a gene: 7. DNA of the CDR3: TGTGCCAGCAGCTTCAGCGACAGGGGTGGCACTGAAGCTTTCTTT. Its protein is CASSFSDRGGTEAFF.

The rearrangement links TRBV5-4 to TRBJ2-2; weak D call: TRBD2 (6 bases). This CDR3 comprises 15 residues. The V and J ends lost 4 bases and 4 bases respectively, with 14 bases between them. Germline CDR1 SGHNT, CDR2 YYREEE (reference sequence). CDR3 nucleotide sequence: TGTGCCAGCAGCCGGCGGGACGGAACCACCGGGGAGCTGTTTTTT. Translation: CASSRRDGTTGELFF.

The rearrangement joins TRBV2 to TRBJ1-2; TRBD1 aligns across 7 bases. This CDR3 has 14 amino acids. Per germline, CDR1 SNHLY and CDR2 FYNNEI. V lost 6 bases, J lost 4 bases, and 8 bases stayed unmatched. The CDR3 DNA sequence: TGTGCCAGCAGGGGAACAGGGGCGCGCTATGGCTACACCTTC. Amino acid sequence: CASRGTGARYGYTF.

The V and J genes are TRBV5-6 and TRBJ2-5; D possibly corresponds to TRBD2 (6 bases). CDR1 is SGHDT, CDR2 YYEEEE, per germline. Trimming pared 4 bases from V and 2 bases from J, leaving 12 bases between. The CDR3 sequence is 14 residues long. DNA of the CDR3: TGTGCCAGCAGCCACACTAGCATGCAAGAGACCCAGTACTTC. The encoded protein is CASSHTSMQETQYF. The full variable domain, rest sourced from reference TRBV5-6 and TRBJ2-5, is DAGVTQSPTHLIKTRGQQVTLRCSPKSGHDTVSWYQQALGQGPQFIFQYYEEEERQRGNFPDRFSGHQFPNYSSELNVNALLLGDSALYLCASSHTSMQETQYFGPGTRLLVL.

The chain links TRBV5-1 to TRBJ2-5; unclear D gene. The CDR3 spans 11 residues. The V gene lost 4 bases and the J gene lost 10 bases, with 11 bases spanning the gap. Germline V CDR1 and CDR2: SGHRS, YFSETQ. This CDR3 reads CASSATTYQYF. The DNA of the CDR3 is TGCGCCAGCAGCGCAACGACATACCAGTACTTC. Based on the CDR3 plus reference TRBV5-1 and TRBJ2-5, the full variable domain is KAGVTQTPRYLIKTRGQQVTLSCSPISGHRSVSWYQQTPGQGLQFLFEYFSETQRNKGNFPGRFSGRQFSNSRSEMNVSTLELGDSALYLCASSATTYQYFGPGTRLLVL.

The chain links TRBV27 to TRBJ1-5; D might be TRBD1 (6 bases). Germline CDR1 MNHEY, CDR2 SMNVEV (reference sequence). Trimming took 5 bases from V and 6 from J, leaving 14 bases between them. The CDR3 runs to 14 residues. The CDR3, as DNA: TGTGCCAGCAGTGACCCTCAGGGGTTTCAGCCCCAGCATTTT. Its protein product is CASSDPQGFQPQHF.

The chain has TRBV10-3 and TRBJ2-7, with TRBD2 matching over 10 bases. V trimming: 0 bases; J trimming: 4 bases; junction bases outside the gene matches: 9. Germline V lookup: CDR1 ENHRY, CDR2 SYGVKD. This CDR3 is built from 17 residues. CDR3 DNA: TGTGCCATCAGTGAGTCGAAAACTAGCGGGACTGTTTACGAGCAGTACTTC. Protein sequence: CAISESKTSGTVYEQYF.

This clone appeared a few times. J is TRBJ1-1 and V is TRBV9, with a tentative D call TRBD1 (6 bases). With 1 base removed from V and 0 bases from J, the gap between germline ends came to 10 bases. CDR1 SGDLS and CDR2 YYNGEE come from the germline V gene. This CDR3 region has 15 residues. DNA for the CDR3: TGTGCCAGCAGCGTACACCAGGGGATGAACACTGAAGCTTTCTTT. Encoded protein: CASSVHQGMNTEAFF.